This T cell receptor beta chain was observed in a study of siplizumab effects on memory and regulatory T cells. Whole-study findings and limits: Significant reduction of alloreactive sequences traceable to unstimulated CD4+ memory cells was observed with siplizumab.

The CDR3 is 14 residues long. Trimming shortened V by 5 bases and J by 2 bases, and 11 bases separated the two germline ends. Germline CDR1 reads SGHAT; CDR2 reads FQNNGV. With respect to this clone: Its specificity is unknown.

The assay was immunoSEQ multiplex PCR, and TCRdb's table has in-frame clones only and misses some. The table shows 80,000 to 130,000 clones, with about 93% occurring only once. This chain links TRBV11-2 with TRBJ2-3, with D perhaps matching TRBD2 (5 bases). The material sequenced was Tregs sorted from blood. The TCR sequence derives from a human donor in good health. The CDR3, as DNA: TGTGCCAGCAGCCGGAGGACGTACACAGATACGCAGTATTTT. Its translation: CASSRRTYTDTQYF. The full variable domain, in which reference TRBV11-2 and TRBJ2-3 provide the parts outside the CDR3, is EAGVAQSPRYKIIEKRQSVAFWCNPISGHATLYWYQQILGQGPKLLIQFQNNGVVDDSQLPKDRFSAERLKGVDSTLKIQPAKLEDSAVYLCASSRRTYTDTQYFGPGTRLTVL.